This T cell receptor beta chain was sequenced in a study of CD8 T cells in ankylosing spondylitis. Overall study results and limits: Within ankylosing spondylitis blood, a TCR beta motif made up of eight highly homologous variants appeared to be characteristic.

The V segment lost 8 bases and the J segment 6 bases; nucleotides outside the gene matches: 14. CDR1 and CDR2 from the germline V gene are LNHDA and SQIVND (reference sequence). This CDR3 is 15 amino acids long. A word on this clonotype: Its antigen is undetermined.

TCRdb redid the calling of the 5' RACE reads with MiXCR, one entry per CDR3 protein. The table shows around 440,000 distinct CDR3 sequences, with roughly 17% occurring only once. This chain uses TRBV19 with TRBJ2-7; TRBD1 agrees at 9 bases. The TCR was taken from a male donor with ankylosing spondylitis. Sequencing input: blood, either unsorted or a sorted T cell fraction (not recorded which). CDR3 region: CASADRDRDSGEQYF. The CDR3 DNA reads as TGTGCCAGTGCCGACCGGGACAGGGATTCAGGCGAGCAGTACTTC.